This T cell receptor beta chain was sequenced in a study of blood T cell repertoires in COVID-19. Study in general: Italy, Spain and the United States were the sources of the convalescent and acute COVID-19 samples. The cDNA or gDNA used as material had been derived from T cells, B-cell-depleted T cells, or PBMCs.

The length of the CDR3 is 14 residues. Trimming pared 4 bases from V and 0 bases from J, leaving 10 bases between. CDR1 and CDR2 from the germline V gene are SGHRS and YFSETQ. The table lists this clone with a few counts. Original data processing: By means of reference gene primer amplification, nucleated cell counts were estimated. The table came from immunoSEQ multiplex PCR; TCRdb's copy has only in-frame clones and leaves some out. V, J and clone size are taken as reported in that table, and D and trimming were inferred from the DNA itself. The sample includes 190,000 or so clones, 70% to 80% of them seen just once.

Input material: peripheral blood. The chain joins TRBV5-1 to TRBJ1-1, with a possible D match to TRBD1 (6 bases). The clonotype was recovered from a man over 45 who had recovered from COVID-19. CDR3 region: CASSRGGVNTEAFF. In DNA, the CDR3 is TGCGCCAGCAGCAGAGGGGGGGTGAACACTGAAGCTTTCTTT. The full variable domain, completed using reference TRBV5-1 and TRBJ1-1, is KAGVTQTPRYLIKTRGQQVTLSCSPISGHRSVSWYQQTPGQGLQFLFEYFSETQRNKGNFPGRFSGRQFSNSRSEMNVSTLELGDSALYLCASSRGGVNTEAFFGQGTRLTVV.